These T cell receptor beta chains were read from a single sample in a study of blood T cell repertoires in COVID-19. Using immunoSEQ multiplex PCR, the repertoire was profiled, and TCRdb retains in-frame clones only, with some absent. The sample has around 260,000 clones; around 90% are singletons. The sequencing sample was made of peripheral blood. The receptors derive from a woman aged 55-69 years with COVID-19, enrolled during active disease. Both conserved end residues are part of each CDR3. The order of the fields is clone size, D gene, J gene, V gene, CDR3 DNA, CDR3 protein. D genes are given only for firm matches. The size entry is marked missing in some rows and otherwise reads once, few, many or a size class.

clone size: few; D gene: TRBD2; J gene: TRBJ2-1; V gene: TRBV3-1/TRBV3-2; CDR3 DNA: TGTGCCAGCAGACACGGCGGGGGATACAATGAGCAGTTCTTC; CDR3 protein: CASRHGGGYNEQFF
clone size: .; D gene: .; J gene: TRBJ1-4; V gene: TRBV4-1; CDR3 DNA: TGCGCCAGCAGCCAAGGAGGCCGGGAAAAACTGTTTTTT; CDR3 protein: CASSQGGREKLFF
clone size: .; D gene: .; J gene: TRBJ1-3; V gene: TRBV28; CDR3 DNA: TGTGCCAGCAGCCCCCCGGGGGTTCCTGCAGGAAACACCATATATTTT; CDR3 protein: CASSPPGVPAGNTIYF
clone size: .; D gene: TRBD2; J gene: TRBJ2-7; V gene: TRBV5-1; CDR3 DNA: TGCGCCAGCAGCGTACTAGCGGGAGGGGGCGAGCAGTACTTC; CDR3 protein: CASSVLAGGGEQYF
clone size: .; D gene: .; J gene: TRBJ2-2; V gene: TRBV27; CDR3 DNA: TGTGCCAGCAGTTTTGGCAGGGGGGAAGGGGAGCTGTTTTTT; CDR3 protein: CASSFGRGEGELFF
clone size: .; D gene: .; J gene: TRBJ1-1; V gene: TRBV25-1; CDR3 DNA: TGTGCCAGCAGTGAAGTCCGGGATACCTTTTTT; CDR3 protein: CASSEVRDTFF
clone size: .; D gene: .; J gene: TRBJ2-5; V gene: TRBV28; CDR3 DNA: TGTGCCAGCAGTTTATTGGTGTTGAGGGAGAGAGAGACCCAGTACTTC; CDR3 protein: CASSLLVLRERETQYF
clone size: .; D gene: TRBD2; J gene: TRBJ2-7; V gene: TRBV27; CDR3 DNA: TGTGCCAGCAGTCGACCCCCGGGACTAGCGGGAGTCCACGAGCAGTACTTC; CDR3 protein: CASSRPPGLAGVHEQYF
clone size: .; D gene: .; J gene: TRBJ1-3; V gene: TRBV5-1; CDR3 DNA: TGCGCCAGCAGCTTGGACGGGGGTCCTGGAAACACCATATATTTT; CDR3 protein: CASSLDGGPGNTIYF
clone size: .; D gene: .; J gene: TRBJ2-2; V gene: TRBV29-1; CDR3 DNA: TGCAGCGTTGGAGCAACCGGGGAGCTGTTTTTT; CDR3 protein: CSVGATGELFF
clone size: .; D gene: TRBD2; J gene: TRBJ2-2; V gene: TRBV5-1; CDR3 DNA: TGCGCCAGCAGCCCCATGATTCGGGTAGCGGGATCCGGGGAGCTGTTTTTT; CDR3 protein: CASSPMIRVAGSGELFF
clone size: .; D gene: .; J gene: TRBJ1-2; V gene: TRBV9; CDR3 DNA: TGTGCCAGCAGCGCCAAATTAGGGGGGGCAGATGGCTACACCTTC; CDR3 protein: CASSAKLGGADGYTF
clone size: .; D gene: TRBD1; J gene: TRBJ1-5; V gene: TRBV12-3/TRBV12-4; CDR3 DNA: TGTGCCAGCAGCCCGACAGGGGATCAGCCCCAGCATTTT; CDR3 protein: CASSPTGDQPQHF
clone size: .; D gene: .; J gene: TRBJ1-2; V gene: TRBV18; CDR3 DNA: TGTGCCAGCTCACCCGGTGACTCACCCGGCAGCTACACCTTC; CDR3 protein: CASSPGDSPGSYTF
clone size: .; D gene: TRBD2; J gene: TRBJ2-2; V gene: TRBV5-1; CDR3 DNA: TGCGCCAGCAGCTGGGGACTAGCGGGCACCGGGGAGCTGTTTTTT; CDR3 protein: CASSWGLAGTGELFF
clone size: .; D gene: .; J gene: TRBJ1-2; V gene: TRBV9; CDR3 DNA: TGTGCCAGCAGCGTAGGCCCCGGGACAAGCTATGGCTACACCTTC; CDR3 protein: CASSVGPGTSYGYTF
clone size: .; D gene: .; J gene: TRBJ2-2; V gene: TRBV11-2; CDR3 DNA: TGTGCCAGCAGCACCCACACTAGCCACACCGGGGAGCTGTTTTTT; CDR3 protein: CASSTHTSHTGELFF
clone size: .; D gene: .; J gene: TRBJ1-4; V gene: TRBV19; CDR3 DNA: TGTGCCGTGCGGGGAGGTGAAAAACTGTTTTTT; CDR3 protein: CAVRGGEKLFF
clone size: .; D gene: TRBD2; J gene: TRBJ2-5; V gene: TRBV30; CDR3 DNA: TGTGCCTCCGGACTGTCGGGAGGGGTAATTACGACCCAGTACTTC; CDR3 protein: CASGLSGGVITTQYF
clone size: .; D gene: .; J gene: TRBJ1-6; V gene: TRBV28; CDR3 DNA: TGTGCCAGCAGCCGGAGCGGGGGGAGGGGTTCACCCCTCCACTTT; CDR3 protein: CASSRSGGRGSPLHF
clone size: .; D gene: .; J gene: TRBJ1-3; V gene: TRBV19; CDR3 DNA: TGTGCCAGTAGTAATCAGGGTACCTCTGGAAACACCATATATTTT; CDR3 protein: CASSNQGTSGNTIYF
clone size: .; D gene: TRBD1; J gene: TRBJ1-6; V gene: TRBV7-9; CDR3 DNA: TGTGCCAGCAGCTTACCCAGGGACAGCTATAATTCACCCCTCCACTTT; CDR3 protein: CASSLPRDSYNSPLHF
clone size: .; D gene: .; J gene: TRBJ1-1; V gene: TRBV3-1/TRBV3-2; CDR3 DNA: TGTGCCAGCAGCCAGACTCAGGGGAACACTGAAGCTTTCTTT; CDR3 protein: CASSQTQGNTEAFF
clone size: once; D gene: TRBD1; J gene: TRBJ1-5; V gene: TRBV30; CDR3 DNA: TGTGCCTGGAGTGACCGGACAGGGGGGTTGTTAGGCCAGCCCCAGCATTTT; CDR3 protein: CAWSDRTGGLLGQPQHF
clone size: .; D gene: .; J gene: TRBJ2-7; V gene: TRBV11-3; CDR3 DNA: TGTGCCAGCAGCTTAGGGCAGGGTAGAGACTACGAGCAGTACTTC; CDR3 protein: CASSLGQGRDYEQYF
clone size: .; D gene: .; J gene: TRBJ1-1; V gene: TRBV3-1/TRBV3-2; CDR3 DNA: TGTGCCAGCAGCCAAGTGGCTAGCACTGAAGCTTTCTTT; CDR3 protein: CASSQVASTEAFF
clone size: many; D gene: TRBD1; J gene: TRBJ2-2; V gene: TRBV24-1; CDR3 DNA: TGTGCCATCCGGGACAGGGGGACCGGGGAGCTGTTTTTT; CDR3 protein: CAIRDRGTGELFF
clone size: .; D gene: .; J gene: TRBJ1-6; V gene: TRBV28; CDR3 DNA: TGTGCCAGCAGCGGCGGAGGGGTAACCCTCCACTTT; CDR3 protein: CASSGGGVTLHF
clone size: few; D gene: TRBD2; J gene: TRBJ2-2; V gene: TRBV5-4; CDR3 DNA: TGTGCCAGCAGCCAAGCCTGGGTAGCGGGTGGAGGGGAGCTGTTTTTT; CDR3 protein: CASSQAWVAGGGELFF
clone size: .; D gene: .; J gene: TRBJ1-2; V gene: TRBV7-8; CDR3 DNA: TGTGCCAGCAGTAGAGGACCGGGACACGGAAACTATGGCTACACCTTC; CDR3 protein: CASSRGPGHGNYGYTF
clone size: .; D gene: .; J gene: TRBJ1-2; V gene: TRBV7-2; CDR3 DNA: TGTGCCAGCAGCTTACCAGGGCTCTATGGCTACACCTTC; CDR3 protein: CASSLPGLYGYTF
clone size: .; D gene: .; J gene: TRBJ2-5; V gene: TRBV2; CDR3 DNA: TGTGCCAGCAGTTATCAAGAGACCCAGTACTTC; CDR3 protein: CASSYQETQYF
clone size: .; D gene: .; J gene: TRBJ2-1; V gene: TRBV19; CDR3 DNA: TGTGCCAGTAGCCTGGGCTGGGGAGATTCCTACAATGAGCAGTTCTTC; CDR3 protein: CASSLGWGDSYNEQFF
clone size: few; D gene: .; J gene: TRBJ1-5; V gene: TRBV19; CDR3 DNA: TGTGCCAGTAGTCCCGAGGGACACCGCAATCAGCCCCAGCATTTT; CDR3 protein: CASSPEGHRNQPQHF
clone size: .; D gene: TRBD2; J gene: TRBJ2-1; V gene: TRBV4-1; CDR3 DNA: TGCGCCAGCAGCCAAGTGCCCGGGGTGAGGACTAGCGGGTTAAATGAGCAGTTCTTC; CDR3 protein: CASSQVPGVRTSGLNEQFF
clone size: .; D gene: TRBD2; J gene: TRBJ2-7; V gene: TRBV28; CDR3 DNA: TGTGCCAGCAGATTATCCGTGGGACTAGCGGGCGGCGGGGAGCAGTACTTC; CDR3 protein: CASRLSVGLAGGGEQYF
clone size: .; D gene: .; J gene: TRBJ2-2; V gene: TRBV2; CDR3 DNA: TGTGCCAGCGCCGTACGGACTCCTACCGGGGAGCTGTTTTTT; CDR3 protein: CASAVRTPTGELFF
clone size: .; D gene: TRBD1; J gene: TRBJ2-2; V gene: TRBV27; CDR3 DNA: TGTGCCAGCAGTTTATGGGGGCGGACAGGGGGCACCGGGGAGCTGTTTTTT; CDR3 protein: CASSLWGRTGGTGELFF
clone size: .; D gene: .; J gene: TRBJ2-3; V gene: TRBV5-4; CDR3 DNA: TGTGCCAGCAGCAGCGGGACACAAGCCACAGATACGCAGTATTTT; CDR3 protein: CASSSGTQATDTQYF
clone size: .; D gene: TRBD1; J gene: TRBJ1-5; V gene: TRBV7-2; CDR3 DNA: TGTGCCAGCAGCCTAAGGGACAGGAGCAATCAGCCCCAGCATTTT; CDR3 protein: CASSLRDRSNQPQHF
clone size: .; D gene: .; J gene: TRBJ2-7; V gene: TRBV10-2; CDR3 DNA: TGCGCCAGCAGTTTGCGCCGGAGGGAGCAGTACTTC; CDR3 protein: CASSLRRREQYF
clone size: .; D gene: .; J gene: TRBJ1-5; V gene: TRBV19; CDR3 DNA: TGTGCCAGTAGAGATACGGGGGATCAGCCCCAGCATTTT; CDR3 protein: CASRDTGDQPQHF
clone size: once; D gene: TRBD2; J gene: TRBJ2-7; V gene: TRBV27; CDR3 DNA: TGTGCCAGCAGTGTAAGACTAGCGGGAGCCGAGCAGTACTTC; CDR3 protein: CASSVRLAGAEQYF
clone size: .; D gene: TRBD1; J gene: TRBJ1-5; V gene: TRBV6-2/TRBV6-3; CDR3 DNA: TGTGCCAGCAGTCACCCGACAGGGCAGGGAGAGCCCCAGCATTTT; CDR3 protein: CASSHPTGQGEPQHF